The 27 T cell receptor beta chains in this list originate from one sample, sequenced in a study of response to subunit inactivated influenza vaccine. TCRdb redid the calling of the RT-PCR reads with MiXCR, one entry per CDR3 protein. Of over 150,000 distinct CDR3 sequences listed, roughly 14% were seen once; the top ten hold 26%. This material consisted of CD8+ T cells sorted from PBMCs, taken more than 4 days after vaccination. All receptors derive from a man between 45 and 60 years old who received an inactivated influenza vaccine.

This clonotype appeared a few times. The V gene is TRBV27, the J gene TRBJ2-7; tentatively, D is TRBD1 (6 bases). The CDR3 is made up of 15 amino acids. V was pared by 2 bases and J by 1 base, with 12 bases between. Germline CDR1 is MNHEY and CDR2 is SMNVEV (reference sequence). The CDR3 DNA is TGTGCCAGCAGTTTAGATGGGACACCTTCCTACGAGCAGTACTTC. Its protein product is CASSLDGTPSYEQYF.

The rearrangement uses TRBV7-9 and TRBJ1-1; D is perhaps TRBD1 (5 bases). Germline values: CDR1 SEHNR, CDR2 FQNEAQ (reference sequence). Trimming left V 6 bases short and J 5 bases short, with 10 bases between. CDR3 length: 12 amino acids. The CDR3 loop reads CASSRGETEAFF. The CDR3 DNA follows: TGTGCCAGCAGTCGGGGGGAGACTGAAGCTTTCTTT.

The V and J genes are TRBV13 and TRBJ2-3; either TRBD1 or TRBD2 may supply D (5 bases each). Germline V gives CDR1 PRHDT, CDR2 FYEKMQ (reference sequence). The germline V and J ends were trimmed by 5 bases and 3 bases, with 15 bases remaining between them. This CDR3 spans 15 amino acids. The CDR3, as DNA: TGTGCCAGCAGCCCCTCCGGGACCCGGACAGATACGCAGTATTTT. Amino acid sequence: CASSPSGTRTDTQYF.

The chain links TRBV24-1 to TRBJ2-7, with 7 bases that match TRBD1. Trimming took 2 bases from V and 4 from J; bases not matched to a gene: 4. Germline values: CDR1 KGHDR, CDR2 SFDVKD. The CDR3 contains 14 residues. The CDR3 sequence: CATSDSGTEYEQYF. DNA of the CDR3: TGTGCCACCAGTGATTCCGGGACAGAATACGAGCAGTACTTC.

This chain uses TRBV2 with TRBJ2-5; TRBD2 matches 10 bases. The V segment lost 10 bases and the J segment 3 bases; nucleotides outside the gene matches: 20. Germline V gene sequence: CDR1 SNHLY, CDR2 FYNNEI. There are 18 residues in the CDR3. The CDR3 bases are TGTGCCATCTGCCCATCCCCGGGACTAGCGACCGGTGAAGAGACCCAGTACTTC. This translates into CAICPSPGLATGEETQYF.

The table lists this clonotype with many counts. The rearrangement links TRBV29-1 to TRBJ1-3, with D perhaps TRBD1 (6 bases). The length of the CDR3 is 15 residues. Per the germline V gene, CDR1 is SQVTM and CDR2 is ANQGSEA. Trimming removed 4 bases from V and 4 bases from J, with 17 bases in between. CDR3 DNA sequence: TGCAGCGTTGTGGGGGGGCCAAATATGGGAAACACCATATATTTT. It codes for CSVVGGPNMGNTIYF.

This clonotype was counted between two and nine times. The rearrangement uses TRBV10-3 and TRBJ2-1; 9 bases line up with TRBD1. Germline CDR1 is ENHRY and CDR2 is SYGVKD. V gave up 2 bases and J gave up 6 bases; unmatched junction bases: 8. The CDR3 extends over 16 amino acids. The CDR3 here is CAISERSGTGSNEQFF. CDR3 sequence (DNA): TGTGCCATCAGTGAGAGGTCCGGGACAGGGAGCAATGAGCAGTTCTTC.

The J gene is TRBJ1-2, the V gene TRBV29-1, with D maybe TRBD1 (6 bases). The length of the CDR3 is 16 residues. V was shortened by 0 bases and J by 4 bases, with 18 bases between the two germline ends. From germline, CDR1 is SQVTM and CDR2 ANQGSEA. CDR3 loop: CSVEEMGGPGGYGYTF. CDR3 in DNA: TGCAGCGTTGAAGAAATGGGGGGCCCGGGGGGCTATGGCTACACCTTC.

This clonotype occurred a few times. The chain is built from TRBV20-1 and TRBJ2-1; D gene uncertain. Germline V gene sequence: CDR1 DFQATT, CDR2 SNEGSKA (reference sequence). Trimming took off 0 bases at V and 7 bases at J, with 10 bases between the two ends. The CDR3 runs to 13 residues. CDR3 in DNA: TGCAGTGCTAGAGATGTGAAACAGAATGAGCAGTTCTTC. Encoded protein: CSARDVKQNEQFF.

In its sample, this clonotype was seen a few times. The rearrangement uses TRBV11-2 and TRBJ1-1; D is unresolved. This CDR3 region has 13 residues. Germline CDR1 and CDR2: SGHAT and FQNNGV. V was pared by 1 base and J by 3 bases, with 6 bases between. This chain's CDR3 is CASSLGPYTEAFF. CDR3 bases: TGTGCCAGCAGCTTAGGCCCATACACTGAAGCTTTCTTT.

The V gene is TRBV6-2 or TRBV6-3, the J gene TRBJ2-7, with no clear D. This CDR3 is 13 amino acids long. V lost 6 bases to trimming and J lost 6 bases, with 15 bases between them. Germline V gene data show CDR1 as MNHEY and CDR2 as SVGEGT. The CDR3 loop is CASSPNEVVEQYF. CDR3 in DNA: TGTGCCAGCAGCCCCAACGAAGTTGTCGAGCAGTACTTC.

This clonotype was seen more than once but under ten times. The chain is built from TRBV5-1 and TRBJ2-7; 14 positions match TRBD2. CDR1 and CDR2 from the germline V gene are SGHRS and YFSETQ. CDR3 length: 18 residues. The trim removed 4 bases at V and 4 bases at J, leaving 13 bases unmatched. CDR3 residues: CASSTGTSGGPSPYEQYF. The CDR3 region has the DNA TGCGCCAGCAGCACCGGGACTAGCGGGGGACCAAGTCCTTACGAGCAGTACTTC.

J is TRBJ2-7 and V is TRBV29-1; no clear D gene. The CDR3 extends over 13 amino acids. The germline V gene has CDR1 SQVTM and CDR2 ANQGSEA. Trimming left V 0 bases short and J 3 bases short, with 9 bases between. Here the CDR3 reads CSVEESPLYEQYF. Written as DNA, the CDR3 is TGCAGCGTTGAAGAATCCCCGCTCTACGAGCAGTACTTC.

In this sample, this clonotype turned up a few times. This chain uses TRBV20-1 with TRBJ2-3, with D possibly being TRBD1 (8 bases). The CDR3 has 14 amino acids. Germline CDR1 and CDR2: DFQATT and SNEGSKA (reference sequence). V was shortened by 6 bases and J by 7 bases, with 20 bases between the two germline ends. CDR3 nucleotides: TGCAGTGCCGACCAAGGACAGGGAGGGAATACGCAGTATTTT. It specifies CSADQGQGGNTQYF.

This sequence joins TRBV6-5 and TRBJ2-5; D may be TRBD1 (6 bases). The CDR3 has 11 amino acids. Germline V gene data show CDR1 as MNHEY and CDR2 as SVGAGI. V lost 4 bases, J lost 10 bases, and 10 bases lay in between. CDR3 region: CASSSQQGQYF. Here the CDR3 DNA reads TGTGCCAGCAGTTCCCAACAGGGCCAGTACTTC.

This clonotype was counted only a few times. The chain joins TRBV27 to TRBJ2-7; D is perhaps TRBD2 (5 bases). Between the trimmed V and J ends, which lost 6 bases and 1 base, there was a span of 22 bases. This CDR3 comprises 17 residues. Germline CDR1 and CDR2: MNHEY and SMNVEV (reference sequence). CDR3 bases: TGTGCCAGCAGCCCTCCCCTAGGAGCGGTTCGGTCCTACGAGCAGTACTTC. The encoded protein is CASSPPLGAVRSYEQYF.

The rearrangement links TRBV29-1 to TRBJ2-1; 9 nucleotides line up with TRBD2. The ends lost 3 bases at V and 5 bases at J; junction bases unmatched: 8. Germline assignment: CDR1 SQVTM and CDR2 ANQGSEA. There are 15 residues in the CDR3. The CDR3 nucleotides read TGCAGCGTTGAGGGTCTAGCGGGACTAAACAATGAGCAGTTCTTC. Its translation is CSVEGLAGLNNEQFF.

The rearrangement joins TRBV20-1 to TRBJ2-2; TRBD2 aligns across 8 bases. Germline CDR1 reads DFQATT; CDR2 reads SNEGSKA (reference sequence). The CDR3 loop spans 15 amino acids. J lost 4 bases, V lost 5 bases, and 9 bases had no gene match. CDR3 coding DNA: TGCAGTGCTGAAGGGCGGGGGGTTGGCACCGGGGAGCTGTTTTTT. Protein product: CSAEGRGVGTGELFF.

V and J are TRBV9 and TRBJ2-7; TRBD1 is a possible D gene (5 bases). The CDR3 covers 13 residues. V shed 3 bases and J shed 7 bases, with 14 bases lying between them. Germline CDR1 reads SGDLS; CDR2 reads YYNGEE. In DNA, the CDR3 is TGTGCCAGCAGCGCGTCGGTAGGGGAAGAGCAGTACTTC. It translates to CASSASVGEEQYF.

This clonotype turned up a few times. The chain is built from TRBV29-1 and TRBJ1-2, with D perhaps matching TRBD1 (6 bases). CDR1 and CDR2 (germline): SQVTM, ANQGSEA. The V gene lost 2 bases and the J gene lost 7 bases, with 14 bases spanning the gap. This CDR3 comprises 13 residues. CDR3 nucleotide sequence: TGCAGCGTTGAACCGACGGGGGCTGTTGGCTACACCTTC. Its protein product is CSVEPTGAVGYTF.

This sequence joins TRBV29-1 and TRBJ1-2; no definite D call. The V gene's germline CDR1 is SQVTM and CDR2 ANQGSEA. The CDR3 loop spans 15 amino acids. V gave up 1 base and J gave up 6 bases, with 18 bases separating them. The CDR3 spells CSVEGASRVSDGYTF. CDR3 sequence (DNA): TGCAGCGTTGAAGGAGCCTCGAGGGTCTCTGATGGCTACACCTTC. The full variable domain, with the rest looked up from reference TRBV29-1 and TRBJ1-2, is SAVISQKPSRDICQRGTSLTIQCQVDSQVTMMFWYRQQPGQSLTLIATANQGSEATYESGFVIDKFPISRPNLTFSTLTVSNMSPEDSSIYLCSVEGASRVSDGYTFGSGTRLTVV.

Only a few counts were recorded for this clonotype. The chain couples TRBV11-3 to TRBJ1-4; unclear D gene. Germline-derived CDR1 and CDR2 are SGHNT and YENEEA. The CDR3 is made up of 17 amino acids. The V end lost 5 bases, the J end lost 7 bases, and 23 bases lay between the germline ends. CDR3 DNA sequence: TGTGCCAGCAGCCTTCCATCGCCCCAGATTAAGGGTGAAAAACTGTTTTTT. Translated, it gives CASSLPSPQIKGEKLFF.

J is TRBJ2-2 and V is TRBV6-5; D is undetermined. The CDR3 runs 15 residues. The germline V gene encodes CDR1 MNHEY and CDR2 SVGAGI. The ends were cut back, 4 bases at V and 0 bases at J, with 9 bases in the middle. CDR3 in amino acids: CASSLSSSNTGELFF. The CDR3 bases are TGTGCCAGCAGTTTATCATCTTCGAACACCGGGGAGCTGTTTTTT.

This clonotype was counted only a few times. CDR3 in amino acids: CASSLGRVSYEQYF. As DNA, the CDR3 is TGTGCCAGCAGTTTAGGGCGGGTCTCCTACGAGCAGTACTTC. The chain couples TRBV27 to TRBJ2-7; the D gene is possibly TRBD2 (5 bases). V lost 2 bases, J lost 0 bases, and 8 bases lay in between. Germline loops: CDR1 MNHEY, CDR2 SMNVEV (reference sequence). The CDR3 is made up of 14 amino acids.

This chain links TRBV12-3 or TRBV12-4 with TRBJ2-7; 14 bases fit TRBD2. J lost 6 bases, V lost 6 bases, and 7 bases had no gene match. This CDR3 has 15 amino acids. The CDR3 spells CASSFSTSGGVEQYF. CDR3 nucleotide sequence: TGTGCCAGCAGCTTCTCGACTAGCGGGGGGGTCGAGCAGTACTTC.

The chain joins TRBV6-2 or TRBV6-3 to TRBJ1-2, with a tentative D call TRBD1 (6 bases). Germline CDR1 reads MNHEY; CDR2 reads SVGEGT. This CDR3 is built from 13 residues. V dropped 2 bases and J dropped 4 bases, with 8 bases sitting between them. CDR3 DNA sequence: TGTGCCAGCAGTTACCAGGGGATCTATGGCTACACCTTC. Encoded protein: CASSYQGIYGYTF.

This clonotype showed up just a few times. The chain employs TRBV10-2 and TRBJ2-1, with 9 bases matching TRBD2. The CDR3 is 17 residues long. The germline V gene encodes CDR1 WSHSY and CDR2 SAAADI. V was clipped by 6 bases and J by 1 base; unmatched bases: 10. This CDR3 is CASRDRRAGGSYNEQFF. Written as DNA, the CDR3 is TGCGCCAGCAGGGACCGTCGGGCGGGGGGGTCCTACAATGAGCAGTTCTTC.